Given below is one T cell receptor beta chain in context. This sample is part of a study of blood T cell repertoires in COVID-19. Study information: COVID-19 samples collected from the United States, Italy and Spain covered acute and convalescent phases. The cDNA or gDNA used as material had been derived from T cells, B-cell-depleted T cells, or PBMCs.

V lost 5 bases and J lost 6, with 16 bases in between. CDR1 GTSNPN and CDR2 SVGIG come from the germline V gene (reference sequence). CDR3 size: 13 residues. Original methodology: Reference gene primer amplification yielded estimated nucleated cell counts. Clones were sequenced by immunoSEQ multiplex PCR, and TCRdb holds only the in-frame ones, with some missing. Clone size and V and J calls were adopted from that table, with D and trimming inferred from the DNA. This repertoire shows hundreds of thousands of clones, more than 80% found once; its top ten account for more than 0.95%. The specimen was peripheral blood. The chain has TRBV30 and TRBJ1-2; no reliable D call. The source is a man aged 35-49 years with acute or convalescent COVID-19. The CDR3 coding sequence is TGTGCCTGGGGTGAGGCACTATCCGATGGCTACACCTTC. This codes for CAWGEALSDGYTF.